These T cell receptor beta chains were read from a single sample in a study of blood T cell repertoires in COVID-19. Sequencing used immunoSEQ multiplex PCR; TCRdb keeps in-frame clones, though not all of them. The repertoire consists of hundreds of thousands of clones, with around nine tenths occurring once and the leading ten covering less than 3.5%. Material for sequencing was peripheral blood. The receptors stem from a young woman who had recovered from COVID-19. CDR3s include the opening cysteine and the closing phenylalanine or tryptophan. A D gene is named only where the DNA matches it firmly. Size tells how often a clone was seen (once, few, many) or the class of an expanded clone, and some rows leave it out.

j_call: TRBJ1-2; d_call: TRBD1; v_call: TRBV6-6; clone_size: NA; cdr3_nt: TGTGCCACCACGCGACAGGGGATGGACTATGGCTACACCTTC; cdr3_aa: CATTRQGMDYGYTF
j_call: TRBJ1-3; d_call: TRBD1; v_call: TRBV27; clone_size: few; cdr3_nt: TGTGCCAGCAGTCCAGGTGGCAGGGGGCACGGAAACACCATATATTTT; cdr3_aa: CASSPGGRGHGNTIYF
j_call: TRBJ2-3; d_call: NA; v_call: TRBV28; clone_size: NA; cdr3_nt: TGTGCCAGCAGTGAGACGGGGGACACAGATACGCAGTATTTT; cdr3_aa: CASSETGDTDTQYF
j_call: TRBJ2-3; d_call: TRBD2; v_call: TRBV10-2; clone_size: NA; cdr3_nt: TGCGCCAGCAGGCCGGCGGGAGGGAGCACAGATACGCAGTATTTT; cdr3_aa: CASRPAGGSTDTQYF
j_call: TRBJ1-5; d_call: TRBD1; v_call: TRBV27; clone_size: NA; cdr3_nt: TGTGCCAGCAGTTTATACCGGACAGGGAATGGGGATGGGAATCAGCCCCAGCATTTT; cdr3_aa: CASSLYRTGNGDGNQPQHF
j_call: TRBJ1-5; d_call: NA; v_call: TRBV6-2/TRBV6-3; clone_size: NA; cdr3_nt: TGTGCCAGCAGTTACGTGGACAAGTACAATCAGCCCCAGCATTTT; cdr3_aa: CASSYVDKYNQPQHF
j_call: TRBJ1-3; d_call: TRBD1; v_call: TRBV29-1; clone_size: NA; cdr3_nt: TGCAGCGTGCGGGACAGGGGAAATGGAAACACCATATATTTT; cdr3_aa: CSVRDRGNGNTIYF
j_call: TRBJ2-3; d_call: TRBD2; v_call: TRBV9; clone_size: NA; cdr3_nt: TGTGCCAGCAGCGTAGGGCCAGCGGGAGTAGATACGCAGTATTTT; cdr3_aa: CASSVGPAGVDTQYF
j_call: TRBJ1-1; d_call: NA; v_call: TRBV7-2; clone_size: NA; cdr3_nt: TGTGCCAGCAGCTTAGCTGGCAGGATTAATGCTGAAGCTTTCTTT; cdr3_aa: CASSLAGRINAEAFF
j_call: TRBJ2-1; d_call: NA; v_call: TRBV12-3/TRBV12-4; clone_size: NA; cdr3_nt: TGTGCCAGCAGGTCGGACAATGAGCAGTTCTTC; cdr3_aa: CASRSDNEQFF
j_call: TRBJ1-1; d_call: NA; v_call: TRBV29-1; clone_size: once; cdr3_nt: TGCAGCGTCCAAAGTCAGGTGAACACTGAAGCTTTCTTT; cdr3_aa: CSVQSQVNTEAFF
j_call: TRBJ2-3; d_call: NA; v_call: TRBV7-8; clone_size: NA; cdr3_nt: TGTGCCAGCAGCTTGTATTCAGGGGATGATACGCAGTATTTT; cdr3_aa: CASSLYSGDDTQYF
j_call: TRBJ1-1; d_call: TRBD1; v_call: TRBV12-5; clone_size: NA; cdr3_nt: TGTGCTAGTGGTTTGATTATCCGGGACAGGGGTTCTGAAGCTTTCTTT; cdr3_aa: CASGLIIRDRGSEAFF
j_call: TRBJ2-1; d_call: NA; v_call: TRBV5-1; clone_size: NA; cdr3_nt: TGCGCCAGCAGCTTGGCGGGAGTAGGGAACAATGAGCAGTTCTTC; cdr3_aa: CASSLAGVGNNEQFF